The clone carrying this T cell receptor beta chain was observed a few times. The antigen is undetermined. CDR3 size: 15 residues. Germline V CDR1 and CDR2: SGHRS, YFSETQ. V shed 2 bases and J 8 bases; nucleotides not matched to a gene: 4. In nominal health when sampled, donors likely had unrecorded immune exposures nonetheless. The PCR made use of 60 Vbeta and 13 Jbeta primers. The table came from immunoSEQ multiplex PCR; TCRdb's copy has only in-frame clones and leaves some out. The sample consists of 85,000 to 130,000 clones, approximately 72% of them appearing once. This sample stems from a study of cytomegalovirus exposure and HLA in healthy donors. Study-wide context: An earlier analysis identified 117 million unique TCR beta sequences in approximately 170 million T cells. Study conclusions and caveats: Further analysis, carried out later, found HLA-associated TCR beta chains more clonally expanded than equally common other chains. V- and J-gene trimming of TCR beta was linked (in a later analysis) to a missense DCLRE1C variant.

The sample consisted of PBMCs. This chain connects TRBV5-1 to TRBJ1-6, with 10 bases identical to TRBD1. The receptor's source is a male donor in good health and CMV-seropositive. The CDR3 DNA sequence: TGCGCCAGCAGCTTACGGACAGGGGGTGATTCACCCCTCCACTTT. Protein: CASSLRTGGDSPLHF.